The entry that follows covers one TCR beta chain sequence. What it binds is unknown. The entry originates in a study of CD8 T cells in ankylosing spondylitis. The study, taken as a whole, reports: With a CD8+ phenotype, disease-linked clones were relatively rare in peripheral blood.

TCRdb reprocessed the 5' RACE reads with MiXCR, giving one entry per CDR3 protein. The sample consists of approximately 300,000 distinct CDR3 sequences, 20% of them appearing once. Trimming took 4 bases from V and 2 from J, leaving 13 bases between them. From germline, CDR1 is SGDLS and CDR2 YYNGEE. CDR3 length: 15 amino acids. The chain has TRBV9 and TRBJ2-1, with D possibly matching TRBD2 (5 bases). The TCR was taken from a male donor with ankylosing spondylitis or in good health (not recorded which). Sequences were obtained from blood, either unsorted or a sorted T cell fraction (not recorded which). CDR3 nucleotides: TGTGCCAGCAGCCCCCGACTGGGAGCCTACAATGAGCAGTTCTTC. It codes for CASSPRLGAYNEQFF.